The 12 T cell receptor beta chains in this list originate from one sample, sequenced in a study of persistence of HIV-infected CD4 T cells. Sequencing used immunoSEQ version 4 in survey mode. Here immunoSEQ multiplex PCR was the method, and the copy in TCRdb shows in-frame clones only, minus some. The data show around 40,000 clones, less than 90% seen once. This nonspecific control used anti-CD3/anti-CD28 bead stimulation of CD4+ T cells. Responding CD4+ T cells were sorted by upregulation of both CD40 ligand and CD69. Antigens of these TCRs are unknown. Material: CD4+ T cells sorted from PBMCs after approximately 19-hour stimulation, obtained from a patient who received antiretroviral therapy. These receptors all stem from an adult woman with HIV who was CMV-seropositive.

By frequency in the sample, this clone is medium-sized. The genes are TRBV7-6 and TRBJ1-1; no firm D call. CDR1 and CDR2 from the germline V gene are SGHVS and FNYEAQ. The V gene lost 1 base and the J gene lost 8 bases, with 11 bases spanning the gap. This CDR3 comprises 13 residues. CDR3 sequence reads: CASSLGPRVEAFF. CDR3 in DNA: TGTGCCAGCAGCTTAGGGCCCCGAGTCGAAGCTTTCTTT.

The chain has TRBV6-5 and TRBJ1-3; possibly TRBD1 for D (6 bases). This CDR3 is 15 amino acids long. The germline V gene has CDR1 MNHEY and CDR2 SVGAGI. V lost 1 base and J lost 4, with 11 bases in between. The CDR3 sequence: CASSYLGAHGNTIYF. The CDR3 bases are TGTGCCAGCAGTTACTTGGGGGCTCACGGAAACACCATATATTTT.

The rearrangement joins TRBV5-6 to TRBJ2-7; D tentatively fits TRBD1 or TRBD2 (5 bases each). The CDR3 is 13 amino acids. Between the trimmed V and J ends, which lost 5 bases and 2 bases, there was a span of 11 bases. The germline CDR1 and CDR2 sequences are SGHDT and YYEEEE. CDR3 amino acids: CASRRDGAYEQYF. The DNA for the CDR3 is TGTGCCAGCAGAAGGGACGGAGCCTACGAGCAGTACTTC.

The V and J genes are TRBV6-5 and TRBJ2-1, with 11 bases identical to TRBD2. The junction had 5 bases not matched to a gene; V was cut back by 6 bases and J by 7 bases. The CDR3 consists of 14 residues. The germline gives CDR1 MNHEY, CDR2 SVGAGI. In nucleotides, the CDR3 is TGTGCCAGCAGCTTAGCGGGGGGGTGGAATGAGCAGTTCTTC. Its protein is CASSLAGGWNEQFF.

J is TRBJ1-1 and V is TRBV3-1 (or the pseudogene TRBV3-2); 7 nucleotides agree with TRBD1. V lost 4 bases to trimming and J lost 1 base; unmatched junction nucleotides: 3. CDR1 LGHDT and CDR2 YNNKEL come from the germline V gene (reference sequence). The CDR3 totals 14 residues. DNA of the CDR3: TGTGCCAGCAGCCGAACAGGGGAGAACACTGAAGCTTTCTTT. Amino acid sequence: CASSRTGENTEAFF.

V gene TRBV30 combines with J gene TRBJ2-3; D may match TRBD1 or TRBD2 (6 bases each). The CDR3 is made up of 13 amino acids. Looked up from germline, CDR1 is GTSNPN and CDR2 is SVGIG (reference sequence). V was pared by 3 bases and J by 5 bases, with 12 bases between. The CDR3 nucleotides read TGTGCCTGGAGCCGGGGGCGCGGAGATACGCAGTATTTT. Its translation: CAWSRGRGDTQYF.

This clone occurred a few times. The CDR3 sequence: CASSFPGAKFYNEQFF. The CDR3 bases are TGTGCCAGCAGTTTTCCAGGGGCAAAATTCTACAATGAGCAGTTCTTC. The chain couples TRBV28 to TRBJ2-1; D possibly corresponds to TRBD1 (6 bases). The CDR3 is made up of 16 amino acids. V gave up 3 bases and J gave up 3 bases, with 15 bases separating them. CDR1 MDHEN and CDR2 SYDVKM come from the germline V gene. Full variable domain (rest looked up from reference TRBV28 and TRBJ2-1): DVKVTQSSRYLVKRTGEKVFLECVQDMDHENMFWYRQDPGLGLRLIYFSYDVKMKEKGDIPEGYSVSREKKERFSLILESASTNQTSMYLCASSFPGAKFYNEQFFGPGTRLTVL.

The sample holds one count of this clone. This sequence joins TRBV5-1 and TRBJ2-1; 8 positions agree with TRBD1. Trimming removed 5 bases from V and 10 bases from J; junction bases left unmatched: 2. Germline assignment: CDR1 SGHRS and CDR2 YFSETQ. This CDR3 has 11 amino acids. The CDR3 region is CASRTGVEQFF. CDR3 coding DNA: TGCGCCAGCAGGACAGGGGTCGAGCAGTTCTTC.

The rearrangement links TRBV19 to TRBJ1-6; D uncertain. Germline V gene data show CDR1 as LNHDA and CDR2 as SQIVND (reference sequence). Trimming removed 8 bases from V and 0 bases from J, with 8 bases in between. This CDR3 spans 14 amino acids. The CDR3 DNA follows: TGTGCCAGTCTGGCTGGCTCCTATAATTCACCCCTCCACTTT. Translation gives CASLAGSYNSPLHF.

The chain combines TRBV18 with TRBJ1-6; a weak D match, TRBD1 (5 bases). CDR1 and CDR2 from the germline V gene are KGHSH and LQKENI. The CDR3 sequence is 14 residues long. Trimming cost V 2 bases and J 11 bases, with 13 bases left between them. The CDR3 DNA follows: TGTGCCAGCTCACCAGGGGCCGTGAACGCACCCCTCCACTTT. Protein sequence: CASSPGAVNAPLHF. The complete variable domain, with remaining parts taken from reference TRBV18 and TRBJ1-6, reads NAGVMQNPRHLVRRRGQEARLRCSPMKGHSHVYWYRQLPEEGLKFMVYLQKENIIDESGMPKERFSAEFPKEGPSILRIQQVVRGDSAAYFCASSPGAVNAPLHFGNGTRLTVT.

The CDR3 spells CAIRTGTGVVGTEAFF. CDR3 in DNA: TGTGCCATCAGAACCGGGACAGGGGTGGTCGGCACTGAAGCTTTCTTT. The chain employs TRBV10-3 and TRBJ1-1; 10 positions match TRBD1. This CDR3 region has 16 residues. Germline CDR1 ENHRY, CDR2 SYGVKD. The ends lost 6 bases at V and 4 bases at J; junction bases unmatched: 11.

The J gene is TRBJ1-1, the V gene TRBV18; TRBD1 matches 8 bases. The CDR3 has 13 amino acids. V gave up 3 bases and J gave up 3 bases; unmatched junction bases: 0. In germline, CDR1 is KGHSH, CDR2 LQKENI. The DNA of the CDR3 is TGTGCCAGCTCACCGACAGGGGACACTGAAGCTTTCTTT. It specifies CASSPTGDTEAFF.